This TCR beta chain was recovered during a study of blood T cell repertoires in COVID-19. About the research overall: Samples representing acute and convalescent COVID-19 were sourced from the United States, Italy and Spain. T cells, B-cell-depleted T cells, or PBMCs provided the cDNA or gDNA that served as material.

In germline, CDR1 is SGDLS, CDR2 YYNGEE. V trimming: 5 bases; J trimming: 2 bases; junction bases outside the gene matches: 3. This CDR3 spans 13 amino acids. This clone was recorded only once. Profiled with immunoSEQ multiplex PCR; TCRdb holds only in-frame clones, not every one. Of fewer than 300,000 clones in the sample, around 92% were seen once. The sample taken for sequencing was peripheral blood. The TCR originated in a person between 18 and 30 years old with COVID-19, enrolled during active disease. The chain recombines TRBV9 with TRBJ1-2, with 7 bases matching TRBD1. The CDR3 DNA follows: TGTGCCAGCAGTACGGGACAGAACTATGGCTACACCTTC. This encodes CASSTGQNYGYTF. The whole variable domain, filled in from reference TRBV9 and TRBJ1-2, reads DSGVTQTPKHLITATGQRVTLRCSPRSGDLSVYWYQQSLDQGLQFLIQYYNGEERAKGNILERFSAQQFPDLHSELNLSSLELGDSALYFCASSTGQNYGYTFGSGTRLTVV.